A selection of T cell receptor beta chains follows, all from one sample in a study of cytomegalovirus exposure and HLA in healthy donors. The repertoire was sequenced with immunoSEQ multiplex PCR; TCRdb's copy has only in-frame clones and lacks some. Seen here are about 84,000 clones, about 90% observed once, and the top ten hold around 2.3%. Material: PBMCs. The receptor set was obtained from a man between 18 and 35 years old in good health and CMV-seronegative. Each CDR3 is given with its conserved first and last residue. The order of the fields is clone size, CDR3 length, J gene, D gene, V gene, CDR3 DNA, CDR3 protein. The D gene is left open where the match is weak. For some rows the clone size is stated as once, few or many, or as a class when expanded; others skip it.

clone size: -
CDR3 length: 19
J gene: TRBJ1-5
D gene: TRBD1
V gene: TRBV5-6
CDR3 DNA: TGTGCCAGCAGCTCGACAGGGTCCCAGACCGCTTATAGCAATCAGCCCCAGCATTTT
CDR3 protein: CASSSTGSQTAYSNQPQHF

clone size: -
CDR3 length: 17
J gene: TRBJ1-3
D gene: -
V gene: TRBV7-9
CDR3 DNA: TGTGCCAGCAGCTTAGGGGCTCGGGGGGCACCTGGAAGCACCATATATTTT
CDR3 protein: CASSLGARGAPGSTIYF

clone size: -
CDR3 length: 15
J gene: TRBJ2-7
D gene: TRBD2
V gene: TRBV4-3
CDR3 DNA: TGCGCCAGCAGCCCAACGGCGCGGGAGTGGTACGAGCAGTACTTC
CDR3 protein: CASSPTAREWYEQYF

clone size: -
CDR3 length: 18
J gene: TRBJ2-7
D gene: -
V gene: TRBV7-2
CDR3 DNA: TGTGCCAGCAGCTTAGCGGGGTACAGGACGAGTAATCATAACGAGCAGTACTTC
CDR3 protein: CASSLAGYRTSNHNEQYF

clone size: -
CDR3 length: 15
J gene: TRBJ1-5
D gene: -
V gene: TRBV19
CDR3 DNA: TGTGCCAGTAACCCCACGGGACAACTTAATCAGCCCCAGCATTTT
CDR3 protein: CASNPTGQLNQPQHF

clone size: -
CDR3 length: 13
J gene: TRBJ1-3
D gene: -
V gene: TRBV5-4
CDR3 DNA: TGTGCCAGCAGCTTGGACAGGGGAAACACCATATATTTT
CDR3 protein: CASSLDRGNTIYF

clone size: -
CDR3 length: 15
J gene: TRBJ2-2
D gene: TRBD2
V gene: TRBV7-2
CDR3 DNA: TGTGCCAGCAGTTATAGCGGGAGGGGGGGCGGGGAGCTGTTTTTT
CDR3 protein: CASSYSGRGGGELFF

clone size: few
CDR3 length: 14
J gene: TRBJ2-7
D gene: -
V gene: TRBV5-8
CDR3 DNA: TGTGCCAGCAGCGCCCTCCCTGGAGCCTACGAGCAGTACTTC
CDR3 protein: CASSALPGAYEQYF

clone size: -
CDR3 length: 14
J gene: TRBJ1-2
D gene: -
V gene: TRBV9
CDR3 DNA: TGTGCCAGCAGCGTAGGGGGAGGGAATGTCGGCTACACCTTC
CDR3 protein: CASSVGGGNVGYTF

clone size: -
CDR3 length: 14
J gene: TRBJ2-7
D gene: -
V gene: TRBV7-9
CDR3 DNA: TGTGCCAGCAGCTTAACGCGGATAACCTACGAGCAGTACTTC
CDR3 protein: CASSLTRITYEQYF

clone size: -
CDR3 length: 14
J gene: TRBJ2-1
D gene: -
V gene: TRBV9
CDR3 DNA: TGTGCCAGCAGCGTAGCTGGCAGGGCAAATGAGCAGTTCTTC
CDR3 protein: CASSVAGRANEQFF

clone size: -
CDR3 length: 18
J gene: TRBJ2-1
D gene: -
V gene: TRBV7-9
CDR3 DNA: TGTGCCAGCAGCCCGAAGTTGGAGGTCGGACTGATATACAATGAGCAGTTCTTC
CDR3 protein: CASSPKLEVGLIYNEQFF

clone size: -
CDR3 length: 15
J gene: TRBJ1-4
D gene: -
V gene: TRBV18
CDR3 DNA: TGTGCCAGCTCAGCTTCCCAGGGGTATAATGAAAAACTGTTTTTT
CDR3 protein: CASSASQGYNEKLFF

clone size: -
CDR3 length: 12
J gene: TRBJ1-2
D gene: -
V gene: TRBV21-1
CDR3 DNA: TGTGCACCAGGGCCTACGGGGGATGGCTACACCTTC
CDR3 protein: CAPGPTGDGYTF

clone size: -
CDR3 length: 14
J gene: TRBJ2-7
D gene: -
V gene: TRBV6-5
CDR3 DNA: TGTGCCAGCAGCCCACAGGGTATCATGTACGAGCAGTACTTC
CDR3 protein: CASSPQGIMYEQYF

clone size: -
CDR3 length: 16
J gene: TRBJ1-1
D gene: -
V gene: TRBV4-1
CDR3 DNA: TGCGCCAGCAGCCGGCCGGCGCTCTCCCCGGGTACTGAAGCTTTCTTT
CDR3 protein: CASSRPALSPGTEAFF

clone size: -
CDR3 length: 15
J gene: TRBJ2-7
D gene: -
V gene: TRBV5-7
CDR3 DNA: TGTGCCAGCAGCTTAGTTTGGTACCCGGGAAGCGAGCAGTACTTC
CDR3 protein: CASSLVWYPGSEQYF

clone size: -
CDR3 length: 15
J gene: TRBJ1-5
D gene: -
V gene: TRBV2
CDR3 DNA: TGTGCCAGCAGTTCAACATGGGGAGGCAATCAGCCCCAGCATTTT
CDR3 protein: CASSSTWGGNQPQHF

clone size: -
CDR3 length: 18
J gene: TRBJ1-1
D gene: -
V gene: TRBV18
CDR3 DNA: TGTGCCAGCTCACAACTTTGGGGGGGCGCGAAGGAGAACACTGAAGCTTTCTTT
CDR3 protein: CASSQLWGGAKENTEAFF

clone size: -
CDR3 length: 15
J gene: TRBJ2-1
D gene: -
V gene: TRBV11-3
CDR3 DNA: TGTGCCAGCAGCCCCGGGACTTCGGGAAAGAGGGAGCAGTTCTTC
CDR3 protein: CASSPGTSGKREQFF

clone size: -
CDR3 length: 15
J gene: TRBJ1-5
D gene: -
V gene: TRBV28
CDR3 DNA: TGTGCCAGCAGTTTGGCGCGAGGCGGCAATCAGCCCCAGCATTTT
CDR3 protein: CASSLARGGNQPQHF

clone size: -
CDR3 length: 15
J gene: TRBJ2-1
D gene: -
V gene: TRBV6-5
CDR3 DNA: TGTGCCAGCAGTCCAAGCGGCGGCTCCTACAATGAGCAGTTCTTC
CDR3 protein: CASSPSGGSYNEQFF

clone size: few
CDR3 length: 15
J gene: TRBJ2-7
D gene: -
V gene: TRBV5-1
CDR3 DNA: TGCGCCAGCAGCTTGGCCGTGGAGCGACCCTACGAGCAGTACTTC
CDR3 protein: CASSLAVERPYEQYF

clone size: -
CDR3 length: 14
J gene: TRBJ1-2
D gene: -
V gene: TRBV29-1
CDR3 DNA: TGCAGCGTGGGGGAGACAGGTGCTAACTATGGCTACACCTTC
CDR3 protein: CSVGETGANYGYTF

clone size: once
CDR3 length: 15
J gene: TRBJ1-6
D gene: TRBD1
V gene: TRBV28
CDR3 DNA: TGTGCCAGCAGTTCCCCGGGACAGGGGAATTCACCCCTCCACTTT
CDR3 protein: CASSSPGQGNSPLHF

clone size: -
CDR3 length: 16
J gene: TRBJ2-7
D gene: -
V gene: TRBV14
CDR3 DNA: TGTGCCAGCAGCCGCCCCGGACCGACTACCTCCTACGAGCAGTACTTC
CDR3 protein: CASSRPGPTTSYEQYF

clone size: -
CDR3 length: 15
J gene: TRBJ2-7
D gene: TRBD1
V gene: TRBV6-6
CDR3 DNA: TGTGCCAGCAGTTACCGGACAGGGACGGCCTACGAGCAGTACTTC
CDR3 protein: CASSYRTGTAYEQYF

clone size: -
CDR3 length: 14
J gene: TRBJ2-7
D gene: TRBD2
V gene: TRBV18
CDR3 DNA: TGTGCCAGCTCACCCGGACTAGCGGTATACGAGCAGTACTTC
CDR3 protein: CASSPGLAVYEQYF

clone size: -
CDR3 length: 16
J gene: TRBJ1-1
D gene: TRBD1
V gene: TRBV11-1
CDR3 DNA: TGTGCCAGCAGAAAAGGGGGCGGTTCGATGAACACTGAAGCTTTCTTT
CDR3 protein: CASRKGGGSMNTEAFF

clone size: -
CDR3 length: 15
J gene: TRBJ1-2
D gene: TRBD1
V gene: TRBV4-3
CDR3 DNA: TGCGCCAGCAGCCAAGAGATTCAGGGGGCCTATGGCTACACCTTC
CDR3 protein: CASSQEIQGAYGYTF

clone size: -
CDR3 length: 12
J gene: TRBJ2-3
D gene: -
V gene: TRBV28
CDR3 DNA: TGTGCCAGCACCACGGGGTTCGGAGGCACCTTCTTT
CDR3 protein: CASTTGFGGTFF

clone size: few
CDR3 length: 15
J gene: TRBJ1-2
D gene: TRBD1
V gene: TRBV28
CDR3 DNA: TGTGCCAGCAGCCTCTGGGACAGCCAATTCTATGGCTACACCTTC
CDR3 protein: CASSLWDSQFYGYTF

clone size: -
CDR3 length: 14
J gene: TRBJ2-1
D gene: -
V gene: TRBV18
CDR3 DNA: TGTGCCAGCTCACCATTTCAATCCTACAATGAGCAGTTCTTC
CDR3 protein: CASSPFQSYNEQFF

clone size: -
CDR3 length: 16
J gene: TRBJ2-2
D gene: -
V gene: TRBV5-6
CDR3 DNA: TGTGCCAGCAGCTTGCGCGGGGGCTCGAACACCGGGGAGCTGTTTTTT
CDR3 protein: CASSLRGGSNTGELFF

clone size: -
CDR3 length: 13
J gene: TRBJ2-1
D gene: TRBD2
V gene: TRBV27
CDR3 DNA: TGTGCCACCAGGGGGACTAGCGGCAATGAGCAGTTCTTC
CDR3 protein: CATRGTSGNEQFF

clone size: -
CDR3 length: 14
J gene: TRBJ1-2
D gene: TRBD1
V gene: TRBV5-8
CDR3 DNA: TGTGCCATCTCCAGGGGACAGGGAAACTATGGCTACACCTTC
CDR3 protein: CAISRGQGNYGYTF

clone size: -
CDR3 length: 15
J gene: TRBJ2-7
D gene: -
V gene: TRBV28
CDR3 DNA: TGTGCCAGCAGTCCACCCACGCAGGAGGGTTACGAGCAGTACTTC
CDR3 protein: CASSPPTQEGYEQYF

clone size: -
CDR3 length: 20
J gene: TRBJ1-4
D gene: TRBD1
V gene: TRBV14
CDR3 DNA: TGTGCCAGCAGCCCGGGAAGAGGGACAGGGCATCAGGTAGGGAATGAAAAACTGTTTTTT
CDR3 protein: CASSPGRGTGHQVGNEKLFF

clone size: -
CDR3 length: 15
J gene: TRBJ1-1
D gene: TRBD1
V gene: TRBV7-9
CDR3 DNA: TGTGCCAGCAGCCTTACTCGGACAGGGCGGACTGAAGCTTTCTTT
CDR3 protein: CASSLTRTGRTEAFF

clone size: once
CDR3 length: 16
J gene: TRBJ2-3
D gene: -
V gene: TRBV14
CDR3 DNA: TGTGCCAGCAGCCAGGAACTAGGGTCTAGCACAGATACGCAGTATTTT
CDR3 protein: CASSQELGSSTDTQYF

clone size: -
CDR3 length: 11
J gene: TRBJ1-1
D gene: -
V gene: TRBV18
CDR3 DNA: TGTGCCAGCTCCGGTGCAGGGGACGCTTTCTTT
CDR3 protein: CASSGAGDAFF

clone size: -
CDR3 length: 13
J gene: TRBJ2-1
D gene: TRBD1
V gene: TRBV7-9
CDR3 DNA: TGTTCCAGCCGGGACAGGGTGTACAATGAGCAGTTCTTC
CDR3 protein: CSSRDRVYNEQFF